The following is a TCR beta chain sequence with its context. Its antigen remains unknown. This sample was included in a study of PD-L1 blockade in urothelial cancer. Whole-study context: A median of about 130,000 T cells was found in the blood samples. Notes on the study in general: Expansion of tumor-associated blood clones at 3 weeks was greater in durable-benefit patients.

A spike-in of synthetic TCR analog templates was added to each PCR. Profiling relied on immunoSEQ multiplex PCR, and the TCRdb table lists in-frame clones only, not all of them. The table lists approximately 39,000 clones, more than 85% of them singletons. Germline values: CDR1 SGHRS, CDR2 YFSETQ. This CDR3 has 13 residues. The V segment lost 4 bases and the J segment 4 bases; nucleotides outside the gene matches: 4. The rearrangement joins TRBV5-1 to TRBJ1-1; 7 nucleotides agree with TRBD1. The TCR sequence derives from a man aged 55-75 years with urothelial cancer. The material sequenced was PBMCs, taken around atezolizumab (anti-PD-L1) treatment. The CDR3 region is CASSPPGGTEAFF. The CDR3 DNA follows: TGCGCCAGCAGCCCCCCAGGGGGCACTGAAGCTTTCTTT. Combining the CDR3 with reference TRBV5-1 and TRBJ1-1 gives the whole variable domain KAGVTQTPRYLIKTRGQQVTLSCSPISGHRSVSWYQQTPGQGLQFLFEYFSETQRNKGNFPGRFSGRQFSNSRSEMNVSTLELGDSALYLCASSPPGGTEAFFGQGTRLTVV.